This TCR beta chain was sequenced during a study of CD8 T cells in Susac syndrome. Random-hexamer reverse transcription was applied to roughly 0.5 to 1 ug RNA. Multiplex immunoSEQ PCR targeted 54 Vbeta and 13 Jbeta TCR beta segments. TCRdb reanalysed the immunoSEQ multiplex PCR reads using MiXCR and keeps one entry per CDR3 protein. This table has about 150,000 distinct CDR3 sequences, nearly 97% appearing once. Germline trimming cut 0 bases from V and 3 bases from J; bases unmatched to any gene: 1. The CDR3 length is 13 residues. Germline lookup yields CDR1 GTSNPN and CDR2 SVGIG (reference sequence). TCR beta from blood CD8+ and CD4+ T cells was sequenced. Each multiple sclerosis control was a treatment-naive patient with relapsing-remitting disease that was either stable or active. TEMRA cells were enriched by FACS, while CD8+ and CD4+ T cells were obtained through a negative isolation that was performed magnetically.

The chain links TRBV30 to TRBJ1-1; TRBD1 aligns across 7 bases. This TCR derives from a human donor with multiple sclerosis. The source material was CD8+ T cells from PBMCs. CDR3 nucleotide sequence: TGTGCCTGGAGTGTAGACAGGGACACTGAAGCTTTCTTT. Translation: CAWSVDRDTEAFF.